This paragraph covers one T cell receptor (beta chain) sequence. The antigen is not known. The data originate from a study of shared clonotypes between healthy human individuals. Study-wide background: Donors consisted of two women and a few men between 18 and 49. Plates per donor: three CD4 naive, three CD4 memory, two CD8 naive, one CD8 memory.

CD45RO-negative, CCR7-positively selected cells formed the naive CD8 fraction, excluding terminally differentiated effector memory CD45RA+ cells. Each donor was a Caucasian adult residing in Nashville, Tennessee. Overall study findings and caveats: Shared across a few donors were 4% to 6% of the naive CD4 clonotypes.

Sequencing used immunoSEQ multiplex PCR; TCRdb keeps in-frame clones, though not all of them. The table records some 580,000 clones, roughly 98% of them present only once. Sequenced material: naive CD8+ T cells sorted from blood. This receptor was identified in a man aged 25-40 years in good health.

CDR3 sequence: CASSPFRGPETQYF. The CDR3 DNA follows: TGTGCCAGCAGCCCCTTTAGGGGCCCGGAGACCCAGTACTTC. This sequence joins TRBV7-7 and TRBJ2-5; D might be TRBD1 (5 bases). Trimming left V 5 bases short and J 5 bases short, with 15 bases between. The CDR3 is 14 residues long. Germline values: CDR1 SSHAT, CDR2 FNYEAQ (reference sequence).